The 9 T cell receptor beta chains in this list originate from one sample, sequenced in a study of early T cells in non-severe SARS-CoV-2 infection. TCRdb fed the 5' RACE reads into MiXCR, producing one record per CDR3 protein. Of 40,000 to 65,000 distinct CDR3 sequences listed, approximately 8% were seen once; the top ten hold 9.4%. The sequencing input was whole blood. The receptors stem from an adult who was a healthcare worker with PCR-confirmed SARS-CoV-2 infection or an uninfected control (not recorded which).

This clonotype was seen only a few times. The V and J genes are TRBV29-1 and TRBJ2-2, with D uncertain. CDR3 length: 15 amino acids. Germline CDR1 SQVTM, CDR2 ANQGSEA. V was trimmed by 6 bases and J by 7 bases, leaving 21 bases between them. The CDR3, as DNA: TGCAGCGTCCTCTCGATGGCTGGGAAAGTCGGGGAGCTGTTTTTT. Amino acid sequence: CSVLSMAGKVGELFF.

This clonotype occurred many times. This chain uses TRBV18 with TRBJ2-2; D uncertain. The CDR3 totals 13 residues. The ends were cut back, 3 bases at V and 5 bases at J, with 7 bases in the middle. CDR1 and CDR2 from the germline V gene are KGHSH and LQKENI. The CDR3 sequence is CASSPSTTGELFF. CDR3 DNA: TGTGCCAGCTCACCCTCGACGACCGGGGAGCTGTTTTTT. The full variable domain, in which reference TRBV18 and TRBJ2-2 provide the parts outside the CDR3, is NAGVMQNPRHLVRRRGQEARLRCSPMKGHSHVYWYRQLPEEGLKFMVYLQKENIIDESGMPKERFSAEFPKEGPSILRIQQVVRGDSAAYFCASSPSTTGELFFGEGSRLTVL.

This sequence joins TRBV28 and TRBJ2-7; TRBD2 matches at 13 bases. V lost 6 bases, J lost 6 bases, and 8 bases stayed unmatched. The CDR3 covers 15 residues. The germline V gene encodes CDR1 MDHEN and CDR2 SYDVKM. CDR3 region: CASRPLAGGASEQYF. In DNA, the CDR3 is TGTGCCAGCAGACCACTAGCGGGAGGGGCTAGCGAGCAGTACTTC.

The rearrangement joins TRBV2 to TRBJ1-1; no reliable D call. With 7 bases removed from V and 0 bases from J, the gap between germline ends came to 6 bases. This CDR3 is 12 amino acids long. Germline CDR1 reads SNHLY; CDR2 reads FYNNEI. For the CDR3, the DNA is TGTGCCAGCACCCGGTTGAACACTGAAGCTTTCTTT. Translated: CASTRLNTEAFF. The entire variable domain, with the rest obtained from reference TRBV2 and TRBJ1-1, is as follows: EPEVTQTPSHQVTQMGQEVILRCVPISNHLYFYWYRQILGQKVEFLVSFYNNEISEKSEIFDDQFSVERPDGSNFTLKIRSTKLEDSAMYFCASTRLNTEAFFGQGTRLTVV.

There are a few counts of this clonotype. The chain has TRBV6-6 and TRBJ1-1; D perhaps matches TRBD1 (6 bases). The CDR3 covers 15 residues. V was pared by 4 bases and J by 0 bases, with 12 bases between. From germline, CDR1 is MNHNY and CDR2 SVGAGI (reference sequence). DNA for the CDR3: TGTGCCAGCAGTTTGCAGGACAGCATGAACACTGAAGCTTTCTTT. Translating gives CASSLQDSMNTEAFF.

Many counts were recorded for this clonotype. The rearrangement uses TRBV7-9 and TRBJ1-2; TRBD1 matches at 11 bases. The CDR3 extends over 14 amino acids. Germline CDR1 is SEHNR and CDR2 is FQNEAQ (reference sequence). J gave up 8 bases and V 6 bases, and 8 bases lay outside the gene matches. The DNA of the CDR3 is TGTGCCAGCAGGCCCGGACAGGGGGCTGGGGGCTACACCTTC. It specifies CASRPGQGAGGYTF. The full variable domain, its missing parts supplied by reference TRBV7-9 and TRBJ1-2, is DTGVSQNPRHKITKRGQNVTFRCDPISEHNRLYWYRQTLGQGPEFLTYFQNEAQLEKSRLLSDRFSAERPKGSFSTLEIQRTEQGDSAMYLCASRPGQGAGGYTFGSGTRLTVV.

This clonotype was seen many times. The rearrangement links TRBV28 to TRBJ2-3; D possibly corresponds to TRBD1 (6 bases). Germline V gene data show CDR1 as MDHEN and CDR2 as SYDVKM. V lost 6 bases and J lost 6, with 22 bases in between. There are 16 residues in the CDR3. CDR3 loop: CASSPPTGLHWDTQYF. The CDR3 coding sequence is TGTGCCAGCAGCCCTCCCACAGGGCTACACTGGGATACGCAGTATTTT.

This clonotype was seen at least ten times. Here the CDR3 reads CASSPEGLKGNTIYF. The CDR3 DNA follows: TGTGCCAGCTCACCCGAGGGCCTTAAAGGAAACACCATATATTTT. The rearrangement links TRBV18 to TRBJ1-3; D is undetermined. CDR1 is KGHSH, CDR2 LQKENI, per germline. This CDR3 has 15 residues. V lost 3 bases to trimming and J lost 4 bases, with 13 bases between them.

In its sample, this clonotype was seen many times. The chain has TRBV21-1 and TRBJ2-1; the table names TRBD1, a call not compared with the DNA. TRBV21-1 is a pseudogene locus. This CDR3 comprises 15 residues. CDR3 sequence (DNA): TGTGCCAGCAGCCCAAGACAGGGGGCGAGGAATGAGCAGTTCTTC. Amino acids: CASSPRQGARNEQFF.